The rows below give T cell receptor beta chains drawn from one sample of a study of blood T cell repertoires in COVID-19. The protocol was immunoSEQ multiplex PCR, while the TCRdb copy is restricted to in-frame clones and leaves out a portion. Among around 52,000 clones listed, approximately 90% were seen once. What was sequenced was peripheral blood. Receptors were obtained from a woman at least 80 years old with COVID-19, enrolled during active disease. Both conserved end residues are part of each CDR3. The D gene is left open where the match is weak. Part of the rows lack a size; the others show once, few, many or a class for expanded clones.

v_call	clone_size	j_call	d_call	cdr3_length	cdr3_aa	cdr3_nt
TRBV19	.	TRBJ2-7	.	14	CASRGRRFRDEQYF	TGTGCCAGTAGGGGCCGCCGCTTCAGGGACGAGCAGTACTTC
TRBV30	.	TRBJ1-2	.	13	CAWSVHEDSGYTF	TGTGCCTGGAGTGTACATGAGGATTCGGGCTACACCTTC
TRBV2	.	TRBJ2-7	.	12	CATRTRLYEQYF	TGTGCCACCAGGACAAGGCTCTACGAGCAGTACTTC
TRBV6-5	.	TRBJ2-7	.	15	CASRANTGTAYEQYF	TGTGCCAGCAGGGCTAATACAGGGACGGCCTACGAGCAGTACTTC
TRBV5-1	.	TRBJ1-3	TRBD1	16	CASSLGQGSSGNTIYF	TGCGCCAGCAGCTTGGGACAGGGGTCCTCGGGAAACACCATATATTTT
TRBV6-5	.	TRBJ1-2	.	13	CASSYDSNYGYTF	TGTGCCAGCAGTTACGACAGTAACTATGGCTACACCTTC
TRBV5-8	few	TRBJ1-1	.	14	CASSPWRRDTEAFF	TGTGCCAGCAGCCCCTGGAGACGGGACACTGAAGCTTTCTTT
TRBV4-1	.	TRBJ1-3	TRBD1	14	CASSPDRPVGTIYF	TGCGCCAGCAGCCCGGACAGGCCCGTAGGCACCATATATTTT
TRBV12-5	few	TRBJ1-1	.	15	CASGPPQGKNTEAFF	TGTGCTAGTGGTCCGCCCCAGGGGAAGAACACTGAAGCTTTCTTT
TRBV19	.	TRBJ2-7	.	14	CASSIRDTSYEQYF	TGTGCCAGTAGTATCCGGGACACATCCTACGAGCAGTACTTC
TRBV2	.	TRBJ1-2	.	12	CASREDGYGYTF	TGTGCCAGCAGGGAGGACGGCTATGGCTACACCTTC
TRBV12-3/TRBV12-4	.	TRBJ2-5	.	13	CASSPGTLKTQYF	TGTGCCAGCAGTCCCGGGACACTGAAGACCCAGTACTTC
TRBV4-1	.	TRBJ1-1	.	15	CASSQVGGLGAEAFF	TGCGCCAGCAGCCAAGTCGGAGGGTTGGGGGCTGAAGCTTTCTTT
TRBV27	.	TRBJ1-1	TRBD1	13	CASSLDRATEAFF	TGTGCCAGCAGCTTGGACAGGGCCACTGAAGCTTTCTTT
TRBV9	once	TRBJ2-3	TRBD1	14	CASSDRAATDTQYF	TGTGCCAGCTCGGACAGGGCTGCTACAGATACGCAGTATTTT
TRBV6-5	.	TRBJ1-2	.	13	CASSSGHVKGYTF	TGTGCCAGCAGTTCAGGACACGTCAAGGGCTACACCTTC
TRBV5-4	.	TRBJ2-7	TRBD1	15	CASSLSSGQTYEQYF	TGTGCCAGCAGCTTGTCCTCGGGACAGACCTACGAGCAGTACTTC
TRBV6-5	.	TRBJ1-2	TRBD1	16	CASSYSATGANYGYTF	TGTGCCAGCAGTTACTCCGCGACAGGGGCCAACTATGGCTACACCTTC
TRBV10-3	.	TRBJ1-1	TRBD1	17	CAISESGAGGPNTEAFF	TGTGCCATCAGTGAGTCGGGCGCAGGGGGTCCTAACACTGAAGCTTTCTTT
TRBV21-1	.	TRBJ1-2	.	14	CASSVRQAPNGYTF	TGTGCCAGCAGCGTACGACAGGCTCCAAATGGGTACACCTTC
TRBV4-2	.	TRBJ2-2	.	14	CASSQTGMSGELFF	TGTGCCAGCAGCCAAACGGGGATGTCCGGGGAGCTGTTTTTT
TRBV29-1	.	TRBJ2-3	.	19	CSVEDGGRGGGRLSSTQYF	TGCAGCGTTGAAGATGGGGGGCGAGGCGGGGGCCGACTGAGCTCTACGCAGTATTTT
TRBV11-3	.	TRBJ2-2	TRBD1	18	CASSSGQGLSPNTGELFF	TGTGCCAGCAGCTCGGGACAGGGGTTGTCTCCGAACACCGGGGAGCTGTTTTTT
TRBV7-9	.	TRBJ2-7	TRBD2	17	CASSLWGGGAAAYEQYF	TGTGCCAGCAGCTTATGGGGCGGGGGGGCAGCGGCCTACGAGCAGTACTTC
TRBV29-1	.	TRBJ2-7	TRBD1	12	CSVEQGAFEQYF	TGCAGCGTTGAACAGGGGGCTTTCGAGCAGTACTTC